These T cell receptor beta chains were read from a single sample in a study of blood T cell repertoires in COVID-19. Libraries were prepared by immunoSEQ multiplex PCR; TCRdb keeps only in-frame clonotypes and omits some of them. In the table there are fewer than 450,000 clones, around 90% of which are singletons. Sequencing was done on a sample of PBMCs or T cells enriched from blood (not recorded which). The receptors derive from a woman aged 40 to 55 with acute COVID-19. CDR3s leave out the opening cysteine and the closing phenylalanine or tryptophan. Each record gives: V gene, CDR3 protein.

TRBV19,ASSIIMAGQGDLPQH
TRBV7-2,ASSLTGTSGQETQY
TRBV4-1,ASSHMDGLNSPLH
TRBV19,ASSPSGRYNEQF
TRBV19,ASSWRDTEAF
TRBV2,ASSDPHRDQETQY
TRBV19,ASSIGGRDNEKLF
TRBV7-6,ASSLGRDRGPDSPLH
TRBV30,AWSVLTGWTNEKLF
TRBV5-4,ASSLAGVGGNYGYT
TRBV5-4,ASSLTDTGELF
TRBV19,ASSIIFLRAEAF
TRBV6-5,ASLTRGNEQF
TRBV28,ASSLYRQDSNQPQH
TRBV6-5,ATRTGGPYGYT
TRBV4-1,ASSQAHSGLTGELF
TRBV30,AWRTKDSVNPYSYEQY
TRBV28,ASQGYEQY
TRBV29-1,SVAPQGGLGAF
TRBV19,ASTSTGTGGYEQY
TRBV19,ASSIQGYGYT
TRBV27,ASKRQGRPEAF
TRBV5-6,ASSLGGPTGGNYGYT
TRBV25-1,ASSEYRDSGYT
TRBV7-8,ASSFGRVRSGELF